This T cell receptor (beta chain) emerged from a study of T cell repertoires in cytomegalovirus infection. Study in general: It can be stated that public TCR beta signatures indicated CMV infection as well as a matching HLA type.

This clonotype was picked up many times. The antigen is not known. Germline CDR1 reads SGHTA; CDR2 reads FQGTGA. CDR3 size: 13 residues. The V end was cut by 8 bases, the J end by 2 bases, with 12 bases between. A single record per CDR3 protein comes from TCRdb applying MiXCR to the reads. The sample records 60,000 to 75,000 distinct CDR3 sequences, approximately 3.6% being singletons. Findings of the study overall: People with CMV and the relevant HLA were identified by cumulative public TCR beta family frequency. The response measured ex vivo was dominated by TCR beta clonotypes (HLA-C-restricted and CMV-specific).

This receptor was identified in a human donor in good health (CMV status not recorded). Some clones in this sample may be carry-over from other donors' samples. The V gene is TRBV7-3, the J gene TRBJ2-5, with D unresolved. The sample taken for sequencing was PBMCs. The CDR3 sequence is CASGLTDQETQYF. The CDR3 DNA is TGTGCCAGCGGGCTAACAGATCAAGAGACCCAGTACTTC.